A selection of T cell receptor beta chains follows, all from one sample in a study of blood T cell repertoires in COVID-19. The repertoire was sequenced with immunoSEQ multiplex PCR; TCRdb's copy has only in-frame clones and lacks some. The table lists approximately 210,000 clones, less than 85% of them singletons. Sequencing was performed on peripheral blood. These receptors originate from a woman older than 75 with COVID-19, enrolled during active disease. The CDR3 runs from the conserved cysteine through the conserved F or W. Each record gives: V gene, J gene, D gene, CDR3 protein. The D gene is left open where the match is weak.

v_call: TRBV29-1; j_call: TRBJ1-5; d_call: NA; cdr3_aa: CSVGENQGGQPQHF
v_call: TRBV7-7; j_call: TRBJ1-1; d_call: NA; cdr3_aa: CASSFSVNTEAFF
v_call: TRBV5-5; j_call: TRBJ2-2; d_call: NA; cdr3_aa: CASSSLIAITGELFF
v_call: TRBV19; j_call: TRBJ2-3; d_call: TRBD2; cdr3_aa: CASSKAGITDTQYF
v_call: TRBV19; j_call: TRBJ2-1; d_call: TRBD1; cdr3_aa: CASTRQGANEQFF
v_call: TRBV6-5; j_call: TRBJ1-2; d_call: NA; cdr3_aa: CASSPKRAAHGYTF
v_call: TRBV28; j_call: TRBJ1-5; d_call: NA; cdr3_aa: CASSLRGWNQPQHF
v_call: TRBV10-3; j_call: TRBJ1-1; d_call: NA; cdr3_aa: CAISAIRDTGLGAFF
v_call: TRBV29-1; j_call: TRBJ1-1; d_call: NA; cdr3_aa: CSVSSRSRAFF
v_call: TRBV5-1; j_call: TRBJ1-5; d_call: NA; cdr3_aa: CASSTHTVYNQPQHF
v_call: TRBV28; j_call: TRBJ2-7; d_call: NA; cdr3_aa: CASRPSPSPSEQYF
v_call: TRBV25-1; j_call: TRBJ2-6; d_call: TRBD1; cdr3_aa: CASSGHRGKSSGANVLTF
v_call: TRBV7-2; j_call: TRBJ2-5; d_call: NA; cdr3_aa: CASTGPGQETQYF
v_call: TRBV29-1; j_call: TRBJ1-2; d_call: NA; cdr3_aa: CSVWTSNYGYTF
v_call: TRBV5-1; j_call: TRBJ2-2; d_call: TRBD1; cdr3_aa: CASRAGTGALGELFF
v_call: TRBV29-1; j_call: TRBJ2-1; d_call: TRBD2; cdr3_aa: CSVGFPPHWSGRNEQFF
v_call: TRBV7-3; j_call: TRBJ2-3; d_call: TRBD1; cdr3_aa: CASSLGGGATGGTQYF
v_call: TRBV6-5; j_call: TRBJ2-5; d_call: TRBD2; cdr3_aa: CASSKLAGVETQYF
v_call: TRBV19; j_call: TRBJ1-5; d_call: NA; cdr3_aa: CASRQVVNQPQHF
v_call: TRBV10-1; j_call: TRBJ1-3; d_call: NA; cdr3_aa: CASSEHSGNTIYF
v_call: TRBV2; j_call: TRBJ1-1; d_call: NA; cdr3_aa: CASRGGVEAFF
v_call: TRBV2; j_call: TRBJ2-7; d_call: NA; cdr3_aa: CASLVGSTREQYF
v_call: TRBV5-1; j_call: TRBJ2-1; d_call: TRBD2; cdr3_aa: CASRGTSGAYEQFF
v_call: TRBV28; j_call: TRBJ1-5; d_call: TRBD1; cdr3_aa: CASKQGGSNQPQHF
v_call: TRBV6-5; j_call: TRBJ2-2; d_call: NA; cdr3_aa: CASIEGNTGELFF
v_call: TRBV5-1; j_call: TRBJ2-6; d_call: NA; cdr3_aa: CASSLANGANVLTF
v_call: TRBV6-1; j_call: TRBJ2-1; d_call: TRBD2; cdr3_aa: CASSEGGLAGGNEQFF
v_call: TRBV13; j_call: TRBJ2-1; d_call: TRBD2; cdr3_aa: CASSYSRPGLPSGESGGEQFF
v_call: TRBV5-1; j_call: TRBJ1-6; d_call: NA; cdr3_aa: CASSWGGPGYNSPLHF
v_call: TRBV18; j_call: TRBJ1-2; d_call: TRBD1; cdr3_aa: CASSPATGTIYGYTF